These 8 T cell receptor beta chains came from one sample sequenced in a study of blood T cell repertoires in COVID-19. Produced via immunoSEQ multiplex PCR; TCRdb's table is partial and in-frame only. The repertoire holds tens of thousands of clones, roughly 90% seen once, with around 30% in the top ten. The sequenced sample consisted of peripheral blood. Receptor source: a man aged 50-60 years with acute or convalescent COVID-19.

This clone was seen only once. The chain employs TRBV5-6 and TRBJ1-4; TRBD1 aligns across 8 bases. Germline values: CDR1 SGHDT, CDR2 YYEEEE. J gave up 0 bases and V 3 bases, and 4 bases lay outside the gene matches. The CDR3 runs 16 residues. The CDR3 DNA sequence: TGTGCCAGCAGCTGGGGACAGGTCTCAACTAATGAAAAACTGTTTTTT. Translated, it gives CASSWGQVSTNEKLFF.

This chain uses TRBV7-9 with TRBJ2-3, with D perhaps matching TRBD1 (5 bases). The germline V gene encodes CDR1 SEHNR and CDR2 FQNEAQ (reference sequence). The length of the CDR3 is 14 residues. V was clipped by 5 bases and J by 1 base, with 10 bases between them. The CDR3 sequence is CASSPAQGTDTQYF. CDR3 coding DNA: TGTGCCAGCAGCCCCGCACAGGGCACAGATACGCAGTATTTT.

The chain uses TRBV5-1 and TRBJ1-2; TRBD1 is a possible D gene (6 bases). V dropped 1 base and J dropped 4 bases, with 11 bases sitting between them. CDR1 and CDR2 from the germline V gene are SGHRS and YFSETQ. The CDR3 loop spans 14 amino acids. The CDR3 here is CASSLKGHPYGYTF. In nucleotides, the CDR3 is TGCGCCAGCAGCTTGAAGGGACACCCCTATGGCTACACCTTC. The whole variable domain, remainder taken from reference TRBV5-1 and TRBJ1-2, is KAGVTQTPRYLIKTRGQQVTLSCSPISGHRSVSWYQQTPGQGLQFLFEYFSETQRNKGNFPGRFSGRQFSNSRSEMNVSTLELGDSALYLCASSLKGHPYGYTFGSGTRLTVV.

The CDR3 DNA sequence: TGCGCCAGCAGCCCGCGGACAGGGGCCTACGAGCAGTACTTC. Translating gives CASSPRTGAYEQYF. The rearrangement links TRBV4-1 to TRBJ2-7; 9 bases agree with TRBD1. The CDR3 is 14 amino acids. Germline V CDR1 and CDR2: MGHRA, YSYEKL. The V segment lost 4 bases and the J segment 2 bases; nucleotides outside the gene matches: 3.

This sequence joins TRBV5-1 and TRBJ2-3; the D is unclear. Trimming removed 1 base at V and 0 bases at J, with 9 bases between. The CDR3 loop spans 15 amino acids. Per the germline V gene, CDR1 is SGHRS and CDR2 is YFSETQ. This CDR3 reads CASSLSLASTDTQYF. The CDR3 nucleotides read TGCGCCAGCAGCTTGTCTTTAGCTAGCACAGATACGCAGTATTTT. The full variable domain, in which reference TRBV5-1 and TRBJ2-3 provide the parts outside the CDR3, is KAGVTQTPRYLIKTRGQQVTLSCSPISGHRSVSWYQQTPGQGLQFLFEYFSETQRNKGNFPGRFSGRQFSNSRSEMNVSTLELGDSALYLCASSLSLASTDTQYFGPGTRLTVL.

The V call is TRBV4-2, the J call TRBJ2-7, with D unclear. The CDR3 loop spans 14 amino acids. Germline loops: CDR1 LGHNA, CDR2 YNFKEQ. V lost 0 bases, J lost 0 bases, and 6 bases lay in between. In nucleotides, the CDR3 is TGTGCCAGCAGCCAAGAACGACTCTCCTACGAGCAGTACTTC. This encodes CASSQERLSYEQYF.

CDR3 sequence reads: CASSPPLQGGNTEAFF. CDR3 bases: TGTGCCAGCTCACCACCGTTACAGGGGGGGAACACTGAAGCTTTCTTT. The gene calls are TRBV18 and TRBJ1-1; 8 nucleotides align to TRBD1. The V gene end was trimmed by 0 bases and the J gene end by 1 base; junction bases not matched to a gene: 4. This CDR3 has 16 amino acids. Germline assignment: CDR1 KGHSH and CDR2 LQKENI.

CDR3 DNA sequence: TGTGCCACCAGTGAGGCGGGATCTGGAGAGCAGTTCTTC. Translating gives CATSEAGSGEQFF. The rearrangement joins TRBV24-1 to TRBJ2-1; the D gene is possibly TRBD2 (6 bases). Germline CDR1 is KGHDR and CDR2 is SFDVKD. CDR3 length: 13 residues. Trimming took off 4 bases at V and 10 bases at J, with 13 bases between the two ends.